This is a list of T cell receptor beta chains from one sample in a study of beta chain features in type 1 diabetes. Method: immunoSEQ multiplex PCR; TCRdb's copy keeps in-frame clones and lacks some. The table has roughly 450,000 clones, approximately 10% seen once; the top ten hold about 0.045%. Sequencing was performed on naive CD4+ T cells from blood. The receptors shown here come from a woman between 18 and 29 years old in good health. CDR3s include the opening cysteine and the closing phenylalanine or tryptophan. Each record gives: J gene, D gene, V gene, CDR3 protein. D genes are given only for firm matches.

>TRBJ2-5|TRBD2|TRBV7-9
CASSLAGTRSETQYF
>TRBJ1-3|-|TRBV6-5
CASSYSATGNTIYF
>TRBJ1-4|TRBD1|TRBV7-8
CASSPRGQGANEKLFF
>TRBJ2-7|TRBD2|TRBV30
CAWSVGGGRFEQYF
>TRBJ2-3|-|TRBV7-9
CASSLGGPDTQYF
>TRBJ1-5|-|TRBV18
CASSPMDSPLTAQHF
>TRBJ2-7|-|TRBV14
CASSHKIEGEQYF
>TRBJ2-1|-|TRBV9
CASSVGGVHNEQFF
>TRBJ2-1|TRBD1|TRBV7-3
CASSSGTGPYNEQFF
>TRBJ2-5|-|TRBV2
CASKAGARETQYF
>TRBJ2-1|TRBD2|TRBV30
CAWSSWGRRLREENEQFF
>TRBJ2-2|-|TRBV28
CASSQVGGGRELFF
>TRBJ1-5|-|TRBV7-9
CASSFGNQPQHF
>TRBJ2-5|TRBD2|TRBV9
CASSPPRRGGTSTQYF
>TRBJ2-1|-|TRBV7-2
CASSPRLLTDEQFF
>TRBJ2-7|-|TRBV7-3
CASSLGPNRYYEQYF
>TRBJ1-1|TRBD1|TRBV7-2
CASSSPPGQMNTEAFF
>TRBJ2-2|-|TRBV6-5
CASSYPGAITGELFF
>TRBJ1-1|-|TRBV7-9
CASSLETTEAFF
>TRBJ2-4|-|TRBV30
CAWSAMGIQYF
>TRBJ2-3|TRBD1|TRBV29-1
CSVAQYGTGGDTQYF
>TRBJ2-7|-|TRBV7-2
CASSLVRVDEQYF
>TRBJ2-1|-|TRBV7-9
CASSFFGNEQFF
>TRBJ2-1|-|TRBV19
CASSINPSIDNEQFF
>TRBJ2-1|TRBD2|TRBV29-1
CSVRKGLAGGSSYNEQFF
>TRBJ1-1|TRBD1|TRBV28
CASSLLGQVNTEAFF
>TRBJ2-6|-|TRBV19
CASSVPGANVLTF
>TRBJ2-7|-|TRBV10-3
CAISHGLPAGEQYF
>TRBJ2-5|TRBD2|TRBV7-3
CASSRDYKETQYF
>TRBJ2-1|-|TRBV5-4
CASSSPSTLFEFF
>TRBJ1-2|-|TRBV25-1
CASGGLWPWGYTF
>TRBJ2-5|-|TRBV18
CASSPFRPSQETQYF
>TRBJ2-5|-|TRBV5-1
CASSLGASYGAETQYF
>TRBJ2-1|TRBD2|TRBV2
CASSLLSGNGYEQFF
>TRBJ2-1|TRBD1|TRBV6-5
CASSYDRGQGNEQFF
>TRBJ1-3|-|TRBV7-3
CASSILPTGSGNTIYF
>TRBJ1-1|TRBD1|TRBV12-5
CASAARDRLYNTEAFF
>TRBJ2-7|TRBD1|TRBV10-3
CAIISRGTYEQYF
>TRBJ2-5|TRBD1|TRBV18
CASSLQVDRGEETQYF
>TRBJ1-1|-|TRBV30
CAWSVFHNTEAFF
>TRBJ1-2|TRBD1|TRBV18
CASYEKTGTDGYTF
>TRBJ2-1|TRBD2|TRBV29-1
CSVGGGFVDEQFF
>TRBJ2-2|-|TRBV7-7
CASSLDDGVGELFF